Each of the 9 T cell receptor beta chains below was sequenced from the same sample in a study of blood T cells in healthy people across ages. A second PCR, run for roughly 7 to 12 cycles, used a sample-barcoded 5' primer plus a J-beta primer mix. TCRdb re-derived calls from the 5' RACE reads in MiXCR, one entry per CDR3 protein. The table shows roughly 500,000 distinct CDR3 sequences, with 27% occurring only once. The sequencing input was blood. These receptors were collected from a woman in her 70s in good health.

This chain links TRBV12-3 or TRBV12-4 with TRBJ2-3; TRBD1 aligns across 8 bases. This CDR3 has 13 amino acids. Germline trimming cut 6 bases from V and 4 bases from J; bases unmatched to any gene: 3. CDR3 sequence reads: CASRRQGSDTQYF. CDR3 DNA sequence: TGTGCCAGCAGGAGACAGGGGTCAGATACGCAGTATTTT.

The V gene is TRBV7-4, the J gene TRBJ2-3; no definite D call. The CDR3 has 17 amino acids. Germline CDR1 and CDR2: SGHVT and SQSDAQ. Trimming took off 5 bases at V and 3 bases at J, with 21 bases between the two ends. CDR3 nucleotides: TGTGCCAGCAGCCCATTGGGGTCGGCGATCGCGACAGATACGCAGTATTTT. It is translated as CASSPLGSAIATDTQYF.

The rearrangement joins TRBV4-2 to TRBJ1-2, with TRBD1 matching over 7 bases. CDR1 is LGHNA and CDR2 is YNFKEQ in the germline V gene. The V segment lost 0 bases and the J segment 4 bases; nucleotides outside the gene matches: 5. CDR3 length: 15 amino acids. The CDR3 nucleotides are TGTGCCAGCAGCCAAGATGCCAGGGGGGCCTATGGCTACACCTTC. It yields the protein CASSQDARGAYGYTF.

There are a few counts of this clonotype. CDR3 DNA: TGTGCCAGCAGTTTGGAACGGCACAGGGACGAAGCTTTCTTT. Protein product: CASSLERHRDEAFF. The chain uses TRBV7-2 and TRBJ1-1, with a weak D call TRBD1 (6 bases). This CDR3 contains 14 residues. Per germline, CDR1 SGHTA and CDR2 FQGNSA. Trimming pared 6 bases from V and 8 bases from J, leaving 19 bases between.

This sequence joins TRBV2 and TRBJ1-6, with TRBD1 matching 7 bases. The CDR3 has 14 residues. The V gene end was trimmed by 3 bases and the J gene end by 8 bases; junction bases not matched to a gene: 4. CDR1 is SNHLY, CDR2 FYNNEI, per germline. The DNA of the CDR3 is TGTGCCAGCAGTGAGCAGGGGGAGGATTCACCCCTCCACTTT. Its translation: CASSEQGEDSPLHF.

The genes are TRBV5-6 and TRBJ1-1, with 7 bases identical to TRBD1. Germline assignment: CDR1 SGHDT and CDR2 YYEEEE. This CDR3 has 14 amino acids. The V gene end was trimmed by 2 bases and the J gene end by 11 bases; junction bases not matched to a gene: 12. CDR3 bases: TGTGCCAGCAGCTTCTTGGACAGGATGGCGTTTGCTTTCTTT. Translating it yields CASSFLDRMAFAFF. The whole variable domain, remainder taken from reference TRBV5-6 and TRBJ1-1, is DAGVTQSPTHLIKTRGQQVTLRCSPKSGHDTVSWYQQALGQGPQFIFQYYEEEERQRGNFPDRFSGHQFPNYSSELNVNALLLGDSALYLCASSFLDRMAFAFFGQGTRLTVV.

At least ten counts were recorded for this clonotype. The chain couples TRBV7-7 to TRBJ2-5; D perhaps matches TRBD2 (5 bases). Trimming cost V 5 bases and J 2 bases, with 9 bases left between them. The germline gives CDR1 SSHAT, CDR2 FNYEAQ (reference sequence). The CDR3 covers 13 residues. In DNA form, the CDR3 reads TGTGCCAGCAGCCGTGGGGAGCAAGAGACCCAGTACTTC. It encodes CASSRGEQETQYF.

This clonotype was observed at least ten times. The J gene is TRBJ2-7, the V gene TRBV20-1; 9 positions match TRBD2. Germline-derived CDR1 and CDR2 are DFQATT and SNEGSKA (reference sequence). The V and J ends lost 3 bases and 5 bases, in that order; junction bases with no gene match: 8. This CDR3 spans 14 amino acids. The CDR3 loop reads CSARPGLATHEQYF. CDR3 coding DNA: TGCAGTGCTAGGCCAGGACTAGCGACCCACGAGCAGTACTTC.

Only a few counts were recorded for this clonotype. The gene calls are TRBV24-1 and TRBJ2-5; 10 nucleotides agree with TRBD2. The DNA end is more similar to TRBJ2-1, so the J call may be wrong. The CDR3 extends over 16 amino acids. Per germline, CDR1 KGHDR and CDR2 SFDVKD. CDR3 nucleotide sequence: TGTGCCACCAGTGATTTGAGGCTAGCGGGGGTAAATGAGCAGTTCTTC. It is translated as CATSDLRLAGVNEQFF.